The rows below give T cell receptor beta chains drawn from one sample of a study of CD8+CD57+ T cells in acquired aplastic anemia. TCRdb processed the reads anew with MiXCR; each CDR3 protein has one entry. Here the sample spans under 150,000 distinct CDR3 sequences, less than 45% being singletons. The sample consisted of sorted CD4+, CD8+, or CD8+CD57+ T cells (not recorded which) from PBMCs. These receptors were collected from a human donor in good health, serving as a control. The CDR3 runs from the conserved cysteine through the conserved F or W. The D gene is left open where the match is weak. Clone size appears in some rows only: once, few, many, or a class for an expanded clone.

j_gene,v_gene,abundance,d_gene,CDR3aa,CDR3nt
TRBJ1-5,TRBV24-1,.,.,CATCRDRLKPQHF,TGTGCCACTTGTCGAGACAGGTTGAAGCCCCAGCATTTT
TRBJ2-7,TRBV7-8,.,TRBD1,CASTGQGVHEQYF,TGTGCCAGCACCGGACAGGGTGTCCACGAGCAGTACTTC
TRBJ2-5,TRBV2,.,.,CASSRNKETQYF,TGTGCCAGCAGCCGAAACAAAGAGACCCAGTACTTC
TRBJ2-3,TRBV12-3/TRBV12-4,many,TRBD1,CASRTGGGTDTQYF,TGTGCCAGCAGGACAGGGGGCGGCACAGATACGCAGTATTTT
TRBJ2-7,TRBV19,many,TRBD2,CASSPSGSLYEQYF,TGTGCCAGTAGTCCTAGCGGGAGCCTCTACGAGCAGTACTTC
TRBJ2-7,TRBV18,many,TRBD2,CASSPPVAGTYEQYF,TGTGCCAGCTCACCACCGGTAGCGGGCACCTACGAGCAGTACTTC
TRBJ2-7,TRBV10-3,.,.,CASSLGGYYEQYF,TGTGCCAGCAGCCTTGGGGGGTACTACGAGCAGTACTTC
TRBJ2-3,TRBV10-1,many,TRBD2,CASSALGLDTDTQYF,TGCGCCAGCAGTGCGTTGGGACTAGACACAGATACGCAGTATTTT
TRBJ1-1,TRBV12-5,.,TRBD1,CASGPRGFVNTEAFF,TGTGCTAGTGGTCCCAGGGGGTTCGTGAACACTGAAGCTTTCTTT
TRBJ1-2,TRBV2,few,TRBD1,CASSDTGGNYGYTF,TGTGCCAGCAGTGACACAGGGGGCAACTATGGCTACACCTTC
TRBJ2-3,TRBV2,many,.,CASRVIGDTQYF,TGTGCCAGCAGGGTCATAGGAGATACGCAGTATTTT
TRBJ1-6,TRBV20-1,many,TRBD1,CSARSAGAGGEPLHF,TGCAGTGCTAGATCGGCCGGCGCAGGGGGCGAACCCCTCCACTTT
TRBJ2-3,TRBV19,once,.,CASSIELSDTQYF,TGCGCCAGTAGTATAGAACTGTCAGATACACAGTATTTT
TRBJ1-1,TRBV9,.,.,CASSVGRDDMNTEAFF,TGTGCCAGCAGCGTAGGCCGGGACGACATGAACACTGAAGCTTTCTTT
TRBJ2-7,TRBV7-2,.,.,CASSQTGREQYF,TGTGCCAGCAGCCAGACGGGCAGGGAGCAGTACTTC
TRBJ1-4,TRBV3-1,.,TRBD1,CASSHVRGTGNEKLFF,TGTGCCAGCAGTCACGTACGCGGGACAGGTAATGAAAAACTGTTTTTT
TRBJ2-3,TRBV24-1,.,TRBD2,CATSSGSTDTQYF,TGTGCCACCAGTAGCGGGAGTACAGATACGCAGTATTTT
TRBJ1-2,TRBV10-3,.,.,CAISEMEYGYTF,TGTGCCATCAGTGAGATGGAGTATGGCTACACCTTC
TRBJ1-1,TRBV12-3/TRBV12-4,.,.,CASSSDKWFGTEAFF,TGTGCCAGCAGCTCGGACAAATGGTTTGGGACTGAAGCTTTCTTT
TRBJ2-7,TRBV6-1,many,.,CASSQVTGTAGYF,TGTGCCAGCAGTCAAGTTACTGGGACGGCGGGGTACTTC
TRBJ2-2,TRBV24-1,many,TRBD1,CATSDPGTVTGELFF,TGTGCCACCAGTGATCCCGGGACAGTCACCGGGGAGCTGTTTTTT
TRBJ2-3,TRBV24-1,.,.,CATSDPGRGPVDTQYF,TGCGCCACCAGTGATCCAGGTCGGGGGCCAGTAGATACGCAGTATTTT
TRBJ1-3,TRBV5-6,.,TRBD1,CASSLDDRATIYF,TGTGCCAGCAGCTTGGACGACAGGGCCACCATATATTTT
TRBJ2-3,TRBV4-1,.,.,CASSQADPARIGTQYF,TGCGCCAGCAGCCAAGCGGACCCGGCGAGAATAGGTACGCAGTATTTT
TRBJ2-1,TRBV5-1,many,.,CASAEGGPYNEQFF,TGCGCCAGCGCCGAGGGGGGTCCCTACAATGAGCAGTTCTTC
TRBJ2-7,TRBV27,many,TRBD1,CASSTIRTGETYEQYF,TGTGCCAGCAGTACCATACGGACAGGCGAAACCTACGAGCAGTACTTC
TRBJ1-2,TRBV12-3/TRBV12-4,many,TRBD1,CASSRKQGANYGYTF,TGTGCCAGCAGCCGTAAACAGGGGGCGAACTATGGCTACACCTTC
TRBJ2-5,TRBV11-2,few,TRBD2,CASSLFSTDPSSGGSQETQYF,TGTGCCAGCAGCTTATTCTCGACAGACCCCTCTAGCGGGGGGAGTCAAGAGACCCAGTACTTC